These 15 T cell receptor beta chains originate from one sample sequenced in a study of T cell repertoires in cytomegalovirus infection. Antigens of these TCRs are unknown. MiXCR, run by TCRdb on the reads, gives a single entry per CDR3 protein. The sample yields about 830,000 distinct CDR3 sequences, 32% seen once. Sequenced here: cultured CD8+ T cells from PBMCs, sampled from culture after CMV antigen stimulation. All receptors come from a human donor in good health (CMV status not recorded). Some clones in this sample may be carry-over from other donors' samples.

The chain has TRBV4-1 and TRBJ2-3; 10 bases match TRBD2. The germline V gene has CDR1 MGHRA and CDR2 YSYEKL. The trim removed 1 base at V and 0 bases at J, leaving 10 bases unmatched. There are 19 residues in the CDR3. DNA for the CDR3: TGCGCCAGCAGCCAAGCGGCTAGCGGGGGACTAACTAGCACAGATACGCAGTATTTT. Protein sequence: CASSQAASGGLTSTDTQYF.

The V gene is TRBV20-1, the J gene TRBJ2-1; the D is unclear. Trimming left V 0 bases short and J 7 bases short, with 10 bases between. The CDR3 loop spans 13 amino acids. Germline CDR1 is DFQATT and CDR2 is SNEGSKA (reference sequence). Written as DNA, the CDR3 is TGCAGTGCTAGAGACCGCGAGTGGAATGAGCAGTTCTTC. It is translated as CSARDREWNEQFF.

The gene calls are TRBV6-6 and TRBJ2-7; TRBD1 or TRBD2 may be the D gene (6 bases each). Trimming took 6 bases from V and 5 from J, leaving 23 bases between them. Per the germline V gene, CDR1 is MNHNY and CDR2 is SVGAGI (reference sequence). CDR3 length: 16 amino acids. The chain's CDR3 is CASRRRGAPKGDEQYF. As DNA, the CDR3 is TGTGCCAGCAGGCGGAGGGGGGCCCCGAAGGGGGACGAGCAGTACTTC.

J is TRBJ1-6 and V is TRBV6-2 or TRBV6-3; TRBD1 matches at 7 bases. The CDR3 length is 15 residues. The germline V gene encodes CDR1 MNHEY and CDR2 SVGEGT. V shed 6 bases, J shed 7 bases, and the junction held 9 bases outside the gene matches. The CDR3 spells CASSWTGEWNSPLHF. The CDR3 bases are TGTGCCAGCAGCTGGACAGGCGAATGGAATTCACCCCTCCACTTT.

This clonotype showed up just a few times. CDR3 protein: CSVEDLIPQKAKNIQYF. The CDR3 nucleotides read TGCAGCGTTGAAGATTTGATTCCCCAAAAAGCCAAAAACATTCAGTACTTC. The chain couples TRBV29-1 to TRBJ2-4; no firm D call. Germline assignment: CDR1 SQVTM and CDR2 ANQGSEA. The CDR3 runs 17 residues. V dropped 0 bases and J dropped 0 bases, with 15 bases sitting between them.

CDR3 DNA sequence: TGTGCCAGCAGCACTTTAGAGGGTTCGGCCGGGGAGCTGTTTTTT. Residues: CASSTLEGSAGELFF. The V gene is TRBV7-6, the J gene TRBJ2-2, with D perhaps matching TRBD2 (5 bases). V lost 5 bases, J lost 6 bases, and 16 bases lay in between. Looked up from germline, CDR1 is SGHVS and CDR2 is FNYEAQ. The CDR3 covers 15 residues. Using reference TRBV7-6 and TRBJ2-2 for the parts outside the CDR3, the full variable domain is GAGVSQSPRYKVTKRGQDVALRCDPISGHVSLYWYRQALGQGPEFLTYFNYEAQQDKSGLPNDRFSAERPEGSISTLTIQRTEQRDSAMYRCASSTLEGSAGELFFGEGSRLTVL.

V usage is TRBV6-2 or TRBV6-3 and J usage is TRBJ2-7, with 12 bases identical to TRBD2. The CDR3 has 15 residues. J was trimmed by 1 base and V by 8 bases; bases with no gene match: 6. In germline, CDR1 is MNHEY, CDR2 SVGEGT. The CDR3 DNA is TGTGCCAGCCGTTCAGGACTAGCGGGGTCCTACGAGCAGTACGTC. Translating it yields CASRSGLAGSYEQYV.

This clonotype was counted a few times. The chain joins TRBV19 to TRBJ2-5; D gene unclear. The germline V gene has CDR1 LNHDA and CDR2 SQIVND (reference sequence). The CDR3 extends over 14 amino acids. V gave up 5 bases and J gave up 1 base, with 11 bases separating them. The CDR3 sequence: CASSPRAPQETQYF. Here the CDR3 DNA reads TGTGCCAGTAGTCCCCGAGCCCCCCAAGAGACCCAGTACTTC.

This clonotype came up a few times. This chain links TRBV27 with TRBJ2-2, with D perhaps TRBD1 (6 bases). The CDR3 covers 16 residues. The V gene lost 5 bases and the J gene lost 3 bases, with 16 bases spanning the gap. The germline gives CDR1 MNHEY, CDR2 SMNVEV (reference sequence). CDR3 region: CASSRHRVTYTGELFF. The DNA for the CDR3 is TGTGCCAGCAGTCGCCACAGGGTAACTTACACCGGGGAGCTGTTTTTT.

CDR3 bases: TGTGCCAGCAGGTGGACAGGGGGCAACGAAGAGACCCAGTACTTC. Translation: CASRWTGGNEETQYF. V and J are TRBV12-3 or TRBV12-4 and TRBJ2-5; TRBD1 matches at 11 bases. This CDR3 comprises 15 residues. Losses at the gene ends were 6 bases for V and 3 bases for J; bases not matched to a gene: 6.

This clonotype was seen more than once but under ten times. This chain joins TRBV19 and TRBJ1-5; the D gene is possibly TRBD1 (5 bases). The V end lost 2 bases, the J end lost 3 bases, and 20 bases lay between the germline ends. Germline CDR1 and CDR2: LNHDA and SQIVND (reference sequence). The CDR3 has 18 amino acids. For the CDR3, the DNA is TGTGCCAGTAGTATACGGGACCGAATTTCCGGGAACAATCAGCCCCAGCATTTT. Residues: CASSIRDRISGNNQPQHF.

This clonotype was seen only a few times. The chain couples TRBV12-3 or TRBV12-4 to TRBJ1-1; no clear D gene. The CDR3 has 13 residues. V lost 5 bases and J lost 7, with 14 bases in between. This CDR3 is CASSTTLNGEAFF. The DNA of the CDR3 is TGTGCCAGCAGTACCACCCTAAATGGTGAAGCTTTCTTT.

The chain recombines TRBV4-1 with TRBJ2-1, with a possible D match to TRBD2 (5 bases). Between the trimmed V and J ends, which lost 4 bases and 12 bases, there was a span of 10 bases. This CDR3 is built from 11 residues. The V gene's germline CDR1 is MGHRA and CDR2 YSYEKL. In nucleotides, the CDR3 is TGCGCCAGCAGCCCAGGAGGACCGCAGTTCTTC. Translated, it gives CASSPGGPQFF.

J is TRBJ1-5 and V is TRBV27, with D possibly TRBD1 on 5 matching bases. The germline CDR1 and CDR2 sequences are MNHEY and SMNVEV (reference sequence). V was pared by 7 bases and J by 2 bases, with 15 bases between. The CDR3 covers 15 residues. DNA for the CDR3: TGTGCCAGCACCTACCGGTTGGGGGGCAATCAGCCCCAGCATTTT. Protein product: CASTYRLGGNQPQHF.

The sample holds a few counts of this clonotype. V is TRBV7-9 and J is TRBJ2-3; either TRBD1 or TRBD2 may fit D (5 bases each). The CDR3 is made up of 15 amino acids. Germline CDR1 SEHNR, CDR2 FQNEAQ (reference sequence). The V end lost 5 bases, the J end lost 6 bases, and 18 bases lay between the germline ends. The CDR3 DNA follows: TGTGCCAGCAGCCTGGGGACCAGCTCCCCCGATACGCAGTATTTT. This translates into CASSLGTSSPDTQYF.